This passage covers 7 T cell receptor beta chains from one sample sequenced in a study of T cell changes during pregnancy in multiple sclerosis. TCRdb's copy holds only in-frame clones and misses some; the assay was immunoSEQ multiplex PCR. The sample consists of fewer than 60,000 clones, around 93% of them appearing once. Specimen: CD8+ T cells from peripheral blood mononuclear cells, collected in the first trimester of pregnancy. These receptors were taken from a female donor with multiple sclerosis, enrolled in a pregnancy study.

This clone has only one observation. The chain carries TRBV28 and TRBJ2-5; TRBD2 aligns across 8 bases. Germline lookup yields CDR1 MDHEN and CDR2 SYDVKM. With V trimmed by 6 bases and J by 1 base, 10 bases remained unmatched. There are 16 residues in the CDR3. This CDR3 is CASRVRGRRIQETQYF. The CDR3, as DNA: TGTGCCAGCAGGGTGCGCGGGAGGCGCATCCAAGAGACCCAGTACTTC.

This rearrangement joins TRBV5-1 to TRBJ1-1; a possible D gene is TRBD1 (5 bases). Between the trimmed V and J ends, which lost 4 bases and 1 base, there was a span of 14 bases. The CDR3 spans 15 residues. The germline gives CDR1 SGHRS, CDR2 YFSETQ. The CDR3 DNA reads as TGCGCCAGCAGCCGCGACCAGGGCCGGAACACTGAAGCTTTCTTT. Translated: CASSRDQGRNTEAFF.

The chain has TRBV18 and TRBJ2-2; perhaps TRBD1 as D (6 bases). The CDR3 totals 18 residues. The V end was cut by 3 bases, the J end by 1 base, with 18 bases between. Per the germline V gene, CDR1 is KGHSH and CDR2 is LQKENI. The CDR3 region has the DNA TGTGCCAGCTCACCCAACCTCCGGGACACAGAGAACACCGGGGAGCTGTTTTTT. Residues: CASSPNLRDTENTGELFF. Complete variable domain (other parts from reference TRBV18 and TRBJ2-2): NAGVMQNPRHLVRRRGQEARLRCSPMKGHSHVYWYRQLPEEGLKFMVYLQKENIIDESGMPKERFSAEFPKEGPSILRIQQVVRGDSAAYFCASSPNLRDTENTGELFFGEGSRLTVL.

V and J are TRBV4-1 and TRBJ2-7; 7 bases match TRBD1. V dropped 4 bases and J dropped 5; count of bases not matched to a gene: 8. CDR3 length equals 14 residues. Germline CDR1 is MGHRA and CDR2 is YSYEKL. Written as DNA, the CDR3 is TGCGCCAGCAGCCGTCTTACAGGGGCGGACGAGCAGTACTTC. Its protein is CASSRLTGADEQYF.

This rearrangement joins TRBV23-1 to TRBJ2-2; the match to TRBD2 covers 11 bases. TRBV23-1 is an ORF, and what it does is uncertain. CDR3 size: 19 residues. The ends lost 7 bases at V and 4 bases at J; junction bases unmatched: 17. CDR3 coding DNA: TGCGCCAGCACCCAGGGGGTCTTAGCGGGAGGGCCCCTCACCGGGGAGCTGTTTTTT. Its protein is CASTQGVLAGGPLTGELFF.

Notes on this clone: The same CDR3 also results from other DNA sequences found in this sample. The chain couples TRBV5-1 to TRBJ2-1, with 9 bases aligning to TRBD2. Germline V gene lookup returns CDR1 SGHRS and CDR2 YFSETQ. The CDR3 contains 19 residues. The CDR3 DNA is TGCGCTAGTTACGTTAACCCCGCTAGCGGGAAGGTAACCTACAATGAGCAGTTCTTC. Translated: CASYVNPASGKVTYNEQFF.

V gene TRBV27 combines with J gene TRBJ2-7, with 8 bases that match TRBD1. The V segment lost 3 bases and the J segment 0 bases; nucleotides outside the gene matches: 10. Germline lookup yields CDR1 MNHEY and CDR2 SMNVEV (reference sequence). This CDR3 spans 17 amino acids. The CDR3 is CASSLTGVGFSSYEQYF. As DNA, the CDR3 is TGTGCCAGCAGTTTGACAGGGGTGGGATTTAGCTCCTACGAGCAGTACTTC.